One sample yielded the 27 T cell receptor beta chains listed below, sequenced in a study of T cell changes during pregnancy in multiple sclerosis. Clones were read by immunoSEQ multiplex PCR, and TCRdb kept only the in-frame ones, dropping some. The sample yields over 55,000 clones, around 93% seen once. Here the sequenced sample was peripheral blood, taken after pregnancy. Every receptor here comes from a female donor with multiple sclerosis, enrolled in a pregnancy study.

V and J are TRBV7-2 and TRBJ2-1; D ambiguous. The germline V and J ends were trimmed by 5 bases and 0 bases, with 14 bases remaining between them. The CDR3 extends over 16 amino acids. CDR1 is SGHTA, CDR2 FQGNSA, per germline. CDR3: CASSARFYSSYNEQFF. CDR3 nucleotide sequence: TGTGCCAGCAGCGCAAGATTCTATAGCTCCTACAATGAGCAGTTCTTC.

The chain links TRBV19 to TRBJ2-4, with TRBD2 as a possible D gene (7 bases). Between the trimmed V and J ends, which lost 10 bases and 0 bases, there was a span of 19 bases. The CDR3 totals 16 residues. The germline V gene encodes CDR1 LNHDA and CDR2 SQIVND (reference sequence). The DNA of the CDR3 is TGTGCCACCAAAGGGGGAGGGTACCTAGCCAAAAACATTCAGTACTTC. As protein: CATKGGGYLAKNIQYF.

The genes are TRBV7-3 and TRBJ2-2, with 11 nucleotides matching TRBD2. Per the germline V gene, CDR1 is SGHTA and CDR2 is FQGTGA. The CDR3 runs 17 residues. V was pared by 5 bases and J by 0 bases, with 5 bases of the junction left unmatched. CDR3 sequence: CASSPIAGGPNTGELFF. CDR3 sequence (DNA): TGTGCCAGCAGCCCAATAGCGGGAGGGCCGAACACCGGGGAGCTGTTTTTT.

This CDR3 reads CASSEALRTSGKNEQFF. DNA of the CDR3: TGTGCCAGCAGTGAAGCACTCAGGACTAGCGGGAAGAATGAGCAGTTCTTC. The V and J genes are TRBV6-1 and TRBJ2-1, with 12 bases matching TRBD2. This CDR3 spans 17 amino acids. The germline CDR1 and CDR2 sequences are MNHNS and SASEGT. The trim removed 0 bases at V and 7 bases at J, leaving 7 bases unmatched.

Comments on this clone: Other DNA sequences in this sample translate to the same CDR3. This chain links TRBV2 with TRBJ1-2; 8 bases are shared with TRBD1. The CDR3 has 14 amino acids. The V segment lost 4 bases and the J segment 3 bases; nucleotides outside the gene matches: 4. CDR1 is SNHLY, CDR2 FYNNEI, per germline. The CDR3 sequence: CASSADRGDYGYTF. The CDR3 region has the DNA TGTGCCAGCAGTGCCGACAGGGGTGACTATGGCTACACCTTC. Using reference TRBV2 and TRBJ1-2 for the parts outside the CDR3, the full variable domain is EPEVTQTPSHQVTQMGQEVILRCVPISNHLYFYWYRQILGQKVEFLVSFYNNEISEKSEIFDDQFSVERPDGSNFTLKIRSTKLEDSAMYFCASSADRGDYGYTFGSGTRLTVV.

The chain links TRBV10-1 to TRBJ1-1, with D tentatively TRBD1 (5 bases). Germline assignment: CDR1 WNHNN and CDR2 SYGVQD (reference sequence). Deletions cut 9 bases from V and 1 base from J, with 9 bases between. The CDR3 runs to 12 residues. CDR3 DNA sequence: TGCGCCAGGGCAGGGCAGAACACTGAAGCTTTCTTT. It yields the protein CARAGQNTEAFF.

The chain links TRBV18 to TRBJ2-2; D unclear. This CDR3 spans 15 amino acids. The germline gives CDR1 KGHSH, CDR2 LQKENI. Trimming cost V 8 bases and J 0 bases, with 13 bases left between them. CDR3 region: CASRPERSNTGELFF. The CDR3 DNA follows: TGTGCCAGCCGCCCGGAGCGTTCGAACACCGGGGAGCTGTTTTTT.

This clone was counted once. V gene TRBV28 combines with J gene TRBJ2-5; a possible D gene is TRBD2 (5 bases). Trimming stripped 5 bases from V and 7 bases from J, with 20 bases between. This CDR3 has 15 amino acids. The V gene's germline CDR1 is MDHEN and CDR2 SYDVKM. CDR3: CASSVLKEAHRTQYF. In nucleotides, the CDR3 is TGTGCCAGCAGTGTACTCAAGGAGGCACATCGGACCCAGTACTTC.

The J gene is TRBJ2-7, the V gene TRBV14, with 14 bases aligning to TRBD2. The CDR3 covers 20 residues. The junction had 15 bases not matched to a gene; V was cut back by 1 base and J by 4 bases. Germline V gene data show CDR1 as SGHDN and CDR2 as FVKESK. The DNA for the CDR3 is TGTGCCAGCAGCCAAGGCGGGCGACTAGCGGGAGGGACTGCGAATTACGAGCAGTACTTC. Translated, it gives CASSQGGRLAGGTANYEQYF.

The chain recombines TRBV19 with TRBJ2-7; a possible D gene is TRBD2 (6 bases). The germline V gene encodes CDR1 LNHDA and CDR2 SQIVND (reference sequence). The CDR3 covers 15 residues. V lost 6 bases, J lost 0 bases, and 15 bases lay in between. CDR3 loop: CASRSLAGNSYEQYF. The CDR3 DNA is TGTGCCAGTAGATCCCTGGCGGGAAACTCCTACGAGCAGTACTTC.

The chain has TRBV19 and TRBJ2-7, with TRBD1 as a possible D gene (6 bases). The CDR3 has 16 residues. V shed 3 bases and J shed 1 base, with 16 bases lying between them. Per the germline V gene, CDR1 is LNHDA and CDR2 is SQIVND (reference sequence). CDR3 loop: CASSIYRVESSYEQYF. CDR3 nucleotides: TGTGCCAGTAGTATCTACAGGGTAGAGTCATCCTACGAGCAGTACTTC.

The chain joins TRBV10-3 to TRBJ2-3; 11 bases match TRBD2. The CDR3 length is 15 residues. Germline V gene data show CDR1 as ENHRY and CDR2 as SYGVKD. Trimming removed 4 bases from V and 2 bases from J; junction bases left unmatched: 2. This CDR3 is CAISGLAGPTDTQYF. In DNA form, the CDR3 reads TGTGCCATCAGTGGACTAGCGGGACCCACAGATACGCAGTATTTT.

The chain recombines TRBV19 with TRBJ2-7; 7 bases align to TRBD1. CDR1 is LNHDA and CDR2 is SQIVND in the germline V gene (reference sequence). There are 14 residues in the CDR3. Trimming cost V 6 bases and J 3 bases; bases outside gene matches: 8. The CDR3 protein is CASRDVGGGYEQYF. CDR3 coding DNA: TGTGCCAGTAGGGATGTAGGGGGCGGCTACGAGCAGTACTTC.

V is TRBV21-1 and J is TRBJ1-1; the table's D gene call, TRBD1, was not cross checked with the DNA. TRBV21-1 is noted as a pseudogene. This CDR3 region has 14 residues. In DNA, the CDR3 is TGTGCCAGCAGCATAAAACAGGGTAACACTGAAGCTTTCTTT. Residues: CASSIKQGNTEAFF.

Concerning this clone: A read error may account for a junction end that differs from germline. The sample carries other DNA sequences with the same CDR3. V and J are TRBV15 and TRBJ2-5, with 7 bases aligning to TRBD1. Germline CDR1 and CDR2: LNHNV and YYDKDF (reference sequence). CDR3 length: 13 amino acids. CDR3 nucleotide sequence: TGTGCCACCAGCAGGGGACAGCAAGAGACTCAGTACTTC. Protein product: CATSRGQQETQYF.

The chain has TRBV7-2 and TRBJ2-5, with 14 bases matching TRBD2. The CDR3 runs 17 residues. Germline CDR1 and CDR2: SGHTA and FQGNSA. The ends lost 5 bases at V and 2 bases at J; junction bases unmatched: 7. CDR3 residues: CASSLLGLAGGQETQYF. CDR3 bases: TGTGCCAGCAGCCTCCTCGGACTAGCGGGAGGACAAGAGACCCAGTACTTC.

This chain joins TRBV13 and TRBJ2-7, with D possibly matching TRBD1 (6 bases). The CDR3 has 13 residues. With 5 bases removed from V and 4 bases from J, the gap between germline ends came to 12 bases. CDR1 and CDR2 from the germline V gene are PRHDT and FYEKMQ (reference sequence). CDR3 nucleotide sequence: TGTGCCAGCAGCCCGGGACACGGATACGAGCAGTACTTC. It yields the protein CASSPGHGYEQYF.

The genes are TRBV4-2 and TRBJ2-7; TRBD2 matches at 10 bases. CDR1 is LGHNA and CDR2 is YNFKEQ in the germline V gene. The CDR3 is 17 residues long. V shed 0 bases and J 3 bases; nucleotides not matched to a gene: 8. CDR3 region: CASSQEWQASGSYEQYF. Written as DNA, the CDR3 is TGTGCCAGCAGCCAAGAGTGGCAGGCTAGCGGGAGCTACGAGCAGTACTTC.

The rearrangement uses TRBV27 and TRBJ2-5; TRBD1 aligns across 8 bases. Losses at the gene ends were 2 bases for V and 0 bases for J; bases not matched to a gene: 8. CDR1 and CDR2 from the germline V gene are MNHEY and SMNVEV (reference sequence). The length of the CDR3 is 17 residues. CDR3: CASSLRTGIRYQETQYF. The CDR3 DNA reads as TGTGCCAGCAGTTTAAGGACAGGGATTCGCTACCAAGAGACCCAGTACTTC.

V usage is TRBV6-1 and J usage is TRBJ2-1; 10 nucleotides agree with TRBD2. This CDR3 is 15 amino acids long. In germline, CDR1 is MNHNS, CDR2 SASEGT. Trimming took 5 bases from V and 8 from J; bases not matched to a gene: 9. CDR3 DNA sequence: TGTGCCAGCAGTAGGACTAGCGGCCAGCCCCATGAGCAGTTCTTC. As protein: CASSRTSGQPHEQFF.

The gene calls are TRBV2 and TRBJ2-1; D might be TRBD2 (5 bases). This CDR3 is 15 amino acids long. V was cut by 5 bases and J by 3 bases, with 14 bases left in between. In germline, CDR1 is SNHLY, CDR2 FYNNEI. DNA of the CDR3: TGTGCCAGCAGTCTCTCTATGAGGGACTACAATGAGCAGTTCTTC. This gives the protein CASSLSMRDYNEQFF.

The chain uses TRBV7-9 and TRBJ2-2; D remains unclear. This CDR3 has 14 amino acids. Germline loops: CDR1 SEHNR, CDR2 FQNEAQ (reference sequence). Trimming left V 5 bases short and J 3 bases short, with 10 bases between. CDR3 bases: TGTGCCAGCAGCAATATAATATACACCGGGGAGCTGTTTTTT. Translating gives CASSNIIYTGELFF.

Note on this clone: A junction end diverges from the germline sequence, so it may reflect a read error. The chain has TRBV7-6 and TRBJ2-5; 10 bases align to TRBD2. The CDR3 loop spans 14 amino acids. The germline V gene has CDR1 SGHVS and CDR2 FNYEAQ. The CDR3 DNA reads TGTGCCAGCAGCCAACGGACTAGCGGAGAGGCCCAGTACTTC. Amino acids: CASSQRTSGEAQYF.

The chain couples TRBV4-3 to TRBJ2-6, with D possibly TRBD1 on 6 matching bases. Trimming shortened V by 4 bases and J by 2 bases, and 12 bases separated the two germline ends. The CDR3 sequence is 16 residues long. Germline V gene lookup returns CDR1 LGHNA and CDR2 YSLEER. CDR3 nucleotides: TGCGCCAGCAGCCGCCGACAGGTAGCTGGGGCCAACGTCCTGACTTTC. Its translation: CASSRRQVAGANVLTF.

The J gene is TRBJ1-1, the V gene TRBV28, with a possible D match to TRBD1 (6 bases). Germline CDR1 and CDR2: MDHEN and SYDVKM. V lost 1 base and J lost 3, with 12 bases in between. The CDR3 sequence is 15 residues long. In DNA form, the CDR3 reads TGTGCCAGCAGTTTATTTCGGGGGGCTTACACTGAAGCTTTCTTT. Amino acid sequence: CASSLFRGAYTEAFF. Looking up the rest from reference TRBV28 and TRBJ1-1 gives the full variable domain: DVKVTQSSRYLVKRTGEKVFLECVQDMDHENMFWYRQDPGLGLRLIYFSYDVKMKEKGDIPEGYSVSREKKERFSLILESASTNQTSMYLCASSLFRGAYTEAFFGQGTRLTVV.

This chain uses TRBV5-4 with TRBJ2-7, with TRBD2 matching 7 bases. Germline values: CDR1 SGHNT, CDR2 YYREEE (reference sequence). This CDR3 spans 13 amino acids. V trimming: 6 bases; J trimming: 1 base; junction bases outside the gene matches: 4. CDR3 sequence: CASTGGSSYEQYF. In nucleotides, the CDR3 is TGTGCCAGCACCGGGGGGAGTTCCTACGAGCAGTACTTC. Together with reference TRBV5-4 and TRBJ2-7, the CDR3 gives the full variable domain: ETGVTQSPTHLIKTRGQQVTLRCSSQSGHNTVSWYQQALGQGPQFIFQYYREEENGRGNFPPRFSGLQFPNYSSELNVNALELDDSALYLCASTGGSSYEQYFGPGTRLTVT.

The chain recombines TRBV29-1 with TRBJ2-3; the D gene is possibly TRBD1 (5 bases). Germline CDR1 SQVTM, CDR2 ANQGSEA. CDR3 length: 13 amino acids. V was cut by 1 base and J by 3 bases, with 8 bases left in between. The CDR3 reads CSVEVAGTDTQYF. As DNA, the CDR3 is TGCAGCGTTGAAGTTGCAGGGACAGATACGCAGTATTTT.